The TCR beta chain under discussion was sequenced for a study of T-cell memory formation after mild COVID-19. Notes on the study in general: There was a balanced CD4/CD8 profile in clones contracting day 15 to 85, and later expanders leaned CD4+.

TCRdb fed the 5' RACE reads into MiXCR, producing one record per CDR3 protein. Of 350,000 to 550,000 distinct CDR3 sequences listed, roughly 18% are singletons. Of note for this clonotype: What it binds is not known.

V lost 0 bases, J lost 5 bases, and 9 bases stayed unmatched. The CDR3 runs 16 residues. CDR1 and CDR2 (germline): SGDLS, YYNGEE. The chain is built from TRBV9 and TRBJ2-5; TRBD2 agrees at 8 bases. This TCR came from a young man who had mild COVID-19 (a few samples of this study predate the infection). Cell type and time point are not known. Sequencing input: PBMCs or a T cell subset sorted from them (not recorded which). Written as DNA, the CDR3 is TGTGCCAGCAGCGTAGAATCGGGACTAGGCTGGGAGACCCAGTACTTC. It codes for CASSVESGLGWETQYF.